The clone carrying this T cell receptor beta chain was recorded a few times. Its specificity is unknown. Per sample, at least 5 micrograms of total RNA were extracted. This entry comes from a study of blood T cells in healthy people across ages. Notes on the study in general: Unknown CMV status may confound age-related changes in expanded clones. While age rose, TCR beta diversity per million T cells dropped in a roughly linear way.

Germline CDR1 is MGHRA and CDR2 is YSYEKL. CDR3 length: 19 residues. V was shortened by 1 base and J by 4 bases, with 23 bases between the two germline ends. The use of a sample-barcoded 5' primer and a J-beta primer mix characterized a second PCR of roughly 6 to 11 cycles. Every sample returned 3 million or more CDR3-containing paired-end reads. TCRdb recomputed calls from the 5' RACE reads with MiXCR, one row per CDR3 protein. This sample carries about 670,000 distinct CDR3 sequences, around 38% of them seen once, and the ten largest clones take about 32%. This sequence joins TRBV4-1 and TRBJ2-1, with D perhaps being TRBD1 or TRBD2 (5 bases each). Sequenced material: blood. The TCR sequence derives from an elderly man in good health. CDR3 sequence reads: CASSQVKGRPESVYNEQFF. CDR3 DNA: TGCGCCAGCAGCCAAGTTAAGGGACGCCCCGAGTCGGTTTACAATGAGCAGTTCTTC.